This entry features one TCR beta chain sequence. These data belong to a study of shared clonotypes between healthy human individuals. Trimming removed 0 bases at V and 10 bases at J, with 11 bases between. The CDR3 covers 13 residues. CDR1 and CDR2 from the germline V gene are SGDLS and YYNGEE. The run depth of the assay was deep. Original handling: In the immunoSEQ data, sequences were junction-only and lacked quality scores, so filtering differed. TCRdb keeps only in-frame clones here, not all; method: immunoSEQ multiplex PCR. The V and J calls and the clone size are those of that table, but D and trimming were determined from the DNA. Of fewer than 850,000 clones in the sample, about two thirds are singletons; the top ten hold approximately 1.8%.

The V call is TRBV9, the J call TRBJ2-1; TRBD2 might be the D (6 bases). This receptor was taken from a woman aged 30 to 39 in good health. The specimen was memory CD4+ T cells sorted from blood. Subset of the sample: CD45RA-negative fraction. This chain's CDR3 is CASSVALAREQFF. The CDR3 DNA follows: TGTGCCAGCAGCGTAGCTCTAGCGAGAGAGCAGTTCTTC.